These 19 T cell receptor beta chains were sequenced from one sample in a study of blood T cells in healthy people across ages. A sample-barcoded 5' primer and a J-beta primer mix were used in a second PCR of about 7 to 11 cycles. Using its own MiXCR run on the 5' RACE reads, TCRdb lists one record per CDR3 protein. The table lists about 1.5 million distinct CDR3 sequences, under 55% of them singletons. Sequenced: blood. Every receptor here comes from a woman under 30 in good health.

This clonotype was seen a single time. This sequence joins TRBV7-2 and TRBJ2-5; 12 nucleotides match TRBD2. Germline V CDR1 and CDR2: SGHTA, FQGNSA. This CDR3 spans 16 amino acids. V gave up 5 bases and J gave up 11 bases; unmatched junction bases: 15. CDR3 in amino acids: CASSPTSGSLRDEQYF. CDR3 sequence (DNA): TGTGCCAGCAGCCCGACTAGCGGGAGTTTACGCGATGAGCAGTACTTC.

This clonotype was detected only a few times. The chain links TRBV6-5 to TRBJ2-5, with TRBD2 matching over 11 bases. This CDR3 contains 16 residues. V lost 2 bases to trimming and J lost 5 bases; unmatched junction nucleotides: 7. The germline V gene encodes CDR1 MNHEY and CDR2 SVGAGI. The CDR3 loop is CASSYARTSGFETQYF. The CDR3 DNA follows: TGTGCCAGCAGTTACGCGAGGACTAGCGGGTTCGAGACCCAGTACTTC.

Comments on this clonotype: Just one base apart from a much larger clone, this may be a read error. The rearrangement joins TRBV10-3 to TRBJ2-7; D is uncertain. Trimming pared 2 bases from V and 4 bases from J, leaving 3 bases between. Per the germline V gene, CDR1 is ENHRY and CDR2 is SYGVKD. This CDR3 contains 11 residues. The CDR3 protein is CAISEPYEQYF. In DNA, the CDR3 is TGTGCCATCAGTGAGCCGTACGAGCAGTACTTC.

V gene TRBV12-3 or TRBV12-4 combines with J gene TRBJ2-1; D ambiguous. V lost 8 bases and J 0 bases, leaving 14 bases between the germline ends. This CDR3 is 15 amino acids long. This CDR3 reads CASEFDSNSYNEQFF. In DNA form, the CDR3 reads TGTGCCAGCGAATTTGACTCCAACTCCTACAATGAGCAGTTCTTC.

The chain recombines TRBV12-3 or TRBV12-4 with TRBJ2-6; D is uncertain. The CDR3 runs 16 residues. V was shortened by 4 bases and J by 2 bases, with 12 bases between the two germline ends. CDR3 loop: CASSSRLQTGANVLTF. In DNA, the CDR3 is TGTGCCAGCAGTTCCCGCCTTCAGACTGGGGCCAACGTCCTGACTTTC.

The chain carries TRBV20-1 and TRBJ2-3, with D perhaps being TRBD1 or TRBD2 (5 bases each). The CDR3 covers 12 residues. The V gene's germline CDR1 is DFQATT and CDR2 SNEGSKA (reference sequence). The V end was cut by 4 bases, the J end by 4 bases, with 9 bases between. The CDR3 sequence is CSATGQSDTQYF. The DNA of the CDR3 is TGCAGTGCTACGGGGCAGTCAGATACGCAGTATTTT.

Only a few counts were recorded for this clonotype. This chain links TRBV7-2 with TRBJ1-4; maybe TRBD1 (5 bases). V lost 1 base, J lost 2 bases, and 11 bases lay in between. Per the germline V gene, CDR1 is SGHTA and CDR2 is FQGNSA. The CDR3 length is 16 residues. The CDR3 region is CASSLGRGYTNEKLFF. CDR3 nucleotide sequence: TGTGCCAGCAGCTTAGGACGGGGGTATACTAATGAAAAACTGTTTTTT.

The rearrangement uses TRBV6-2 or TRBV6-3 and TRBJ2-3; 10 bases agree with TRBD1. The germline gives CDR1 MNHEY, CDR2 SVGEGT. The CDR3 is made up of 18 amino acids. J gave up 2 bases and V 4 bases, and 12 bases lay outside the gene matches. The CDR3 sequence is CASSCTPSTGGFTDTQYF. CDR3 coding DNA: TGTGCCAGCAGTTGCACCCCATCGACAGGGGGCTTCACAGATACGCAGTATTTT.

The table lists this clonotype with a few counts. This chain uses TRBV9 with TRBJ1-2, with a weak D call TRBD1 (5 bases). There are 13 residues in the CDR3. The germline gives CDR1 SGDLS, CDR2 YYNGEE. V was cut by 7 bases and J by 4 bases, with 14 bases left in between. CDR3 coding DNA: TGTGCCAGCTCAGGCTCGGGGGTCTATGGCTACACCTTC. It codes for CASSGSGVYGYTF.

The V and J genes are TRBV10-3 and TRBJ1-1; a possible D gene is TRBD1 (5 bases). V lost 6 bases, J lost 1 base, and 12 bases lay in between. Germline CDR1 reads ENHRY; CDR2 reads SYGVKD. CDR3 size: 14 residues. The CDR3 bases are TGTGCCATCAGACAGGATATCGGGAACACTGAAGCTTTCTTT. Translated, it gives CAIRQDIGNTEAFF.

The genes are TRBV20-1 and TRBJ2-7; D may be TRBD1 (6 bases). V lost 0 bases, J lost 5 bases, and 17 bases lay in between. Germline V gene lookup returns CDR1 DFQATT and CDR2 SNEGSKA (reference sequence). The CDR3 sequence is 15 residues long. The CDR3 region is CSARDPRAGENEQYF. The CDR3 nucleotides read TGCAGTGCTAGAGATCCTAGGGCAGGGGAAAACGAGCAGTACTTC.

The J gene is TRBJ2-5, the V gene TRBV5-1; D may be TRBD1 or TRBD2 (6 bases each). Near its end, the DNA agrees better with TRBJ2-7, so the J call may be wrong. The V gene's germline CDR1 is SGHRS and CDR2 YFSETQ. This CDR3 has 13 residues. CDR3 nucleotide sequence: TGCGCCAGCAGCCTTCGGGGGCTGGACGAGCAGTACTTC. Translation: CASSLRGLDEQYF.

The V call is TRBV6-2 or TRBV6-3, the J call TRBJ1-2; 7 bases line up with TRBD1. The V and J ends lost 2 bases and 7 bases, in that order; junction bases with no gene match: 7. Germline-derived CDR1 and CDR2 are MNHEY and SVGEGT. There are 14 residues in the CDR3. The CDR3 sequence is CASSYQGGSFGYTF. Here the CDR3 DNA reads TGTGCCAGCAGTTACCAGGGGGGATCTTTTGGCTACACCTTC.

The chain combines TRBV12-3 or TRBV12-4 with TRBJ2-1; D tentatively reads TRBD1 or TRBD2 (5 bases each). V was trimmed by 4 bases and J by 3 bases, leaving 10 bases between them. This CDR3 contains 14 residues. CDR3 loop: CASSSGSLYNEQFF. CDR3 in DNA: TGTGCCAGCAGTTCAGGGAGCCTCTACAATGAGCAGTTCTTC.

The V and J genes are TRBV29-1 and TRBJ1-2; weak D call: TRBD1 (6 bases). The V end was cut by 6 bases, the J end by 5 bases, with 16 bases between. This CDR3 region has 13 residues. CDR1 and CDR2 (germline): SQVTM, ANQGSEA. CDR3 amino acids: CSVLNTGPYGYTF. The CDR3 region has the DNA TGCAGCGTCCTCAACACAGGGCCTTATGGCTACACCTTC.

The V gene is TRBV7-8, the J gene TRBJ1-3; D ambiguous. The V and J ends lost 3 bases and 4 bases respectively, with 7 bases between them. In germline, CDR1 is SGHVS, CDR2 FQNEAQ. The CDR3 sequence is 13 residues long. CDR3 in DNA: TGTGCCAGCAGCTTCTTCCGAGGAAACACCATATATTTT. This sequence encodes CASSFFRGNTIYF. The full variable domain, completed using reference TRBV7-8 and TRBJ1-3, is GAGVSQSPRYKVAKRGQDVALRCDPISGHVSLFWYQQALGQGPEFLTYFQNEAQLDKSGLPSDRFFAERPEGSVSTLKIQRTQQEDSAVYLCASSFFRGNTIYFGEGSWLTVV.

The chain couples TRBV2 to TRBJ1-2; no clear D gene. This CDR3 region has 13 residues. The ends were cut back, 4 bases at V and 4 bases at J, with 10 bases in the middle. The germline V gene has CDR1 SNHLY and CDR2 FYNNEI. DNA for the CDR3: TGTGCCAGCAGTGTAGCCGGGCTCTATGGCTACACCTTC. Translating it yields CASSVAGLYGYTF.

This chain connects TRBV28 to TRBJ2-1; tentative D call: TRBD2 (6 bases). The J call may be incorrect, as the DNA end agrees better with TRBJ2-7. Germline assignment: CDR1 MDHEN and CDR2 SYDVKM. The CDR3 is 17 residues long. The DNA for the CDR3 is TGTGCCAGCAGTCCATCCGATGGACTACTAAAACCAAATGAGCAGTACTTC. It yields the protein CASSPSDGLLKPNEQYF.

The gene calls are TRBV4-2 and TRBJ2-7; 10 bases map to TRBD2. The germline CDR1 and CDR2 sequences are LGHNA and YNFKEQ. This CDR3 spans 15 amino acids. After removal of 0 bases from V and 5 bases from J, the junction contained 4 bases not matched to a gene. This CDR3 reads CASSQDILAGNEQYF. The CDR3 nucleotides are TGTGCCAGCAGCCAAGATATACTAGCGGGAAACGAGCAGTACTTC.